This TCR beta chain was observed in a study of cytomegalovirus exposure and HLA in healthy donors. Notes on the study in general: Presence/absence results assume similar sequencing depth per donor, which may not hold. Most observed TCR sequences were rare, whereas some public TCRs were detected in many donors.

The PCR employed 60 Vbeta primers together with 13 Jbeta primers. In the original processing: Counted up in a later analysis, unique TCR beta chains came to 65 million to 80 million, with around 9.9 million shared. Some clones are missing from TCRdb's copy, which holds only in-frame ones; the method was immunoSEQ multiplex PCR. The V and J calls and clone size come from that table; D and trimming were worked out from the DNA. This repertoire shows 150,000 to 180,000 clones, over 65% found once; its top ten account for 2.1%. Notes on this clone: Its target is unknown.

Germline assignment: CDR1 SGHKS and CDR2 YYEKEE (reference sequence). CDR3 size: 14 residues. J lost 5 bases, V lost 0 bases, and 4 bases had no gene match. This clonotype originated in a man aged 30-40 years in good health and CMV-seronegative. J is TRBJ1-1 and V is TRBV5-5; 7 bases are a match to TRBD1. Sequencing used PBMCs. In DNA form, the CDR3 reads TGTGCCAGCAGCTTGGAGGGGGCAGGGACTGAAGCTTTCTTT. Protein product: CASSLEGAGTEAFF.